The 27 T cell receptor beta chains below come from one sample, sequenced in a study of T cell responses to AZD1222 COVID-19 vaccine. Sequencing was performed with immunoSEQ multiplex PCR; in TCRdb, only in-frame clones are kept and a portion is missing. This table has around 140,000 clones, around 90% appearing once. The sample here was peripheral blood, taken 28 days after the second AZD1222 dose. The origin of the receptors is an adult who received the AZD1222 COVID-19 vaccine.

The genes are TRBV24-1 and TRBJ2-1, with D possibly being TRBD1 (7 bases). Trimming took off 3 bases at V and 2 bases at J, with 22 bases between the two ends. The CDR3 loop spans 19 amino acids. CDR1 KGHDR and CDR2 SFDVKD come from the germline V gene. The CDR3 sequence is CATSDRGASGQNTYNEQFF. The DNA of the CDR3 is TGTGCCACCAGTGATCGCGGGGCCTCGGGACAGAATACCTACAATGAGCAGTTCTTC.

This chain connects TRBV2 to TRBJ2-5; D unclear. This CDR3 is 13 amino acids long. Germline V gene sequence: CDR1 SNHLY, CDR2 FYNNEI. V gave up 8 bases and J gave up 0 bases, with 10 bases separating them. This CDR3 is CASLEADQETQYF. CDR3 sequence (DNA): TGTGCCAGCCTCGAGGCAGACCAAGAGACCCAGTACTTC.

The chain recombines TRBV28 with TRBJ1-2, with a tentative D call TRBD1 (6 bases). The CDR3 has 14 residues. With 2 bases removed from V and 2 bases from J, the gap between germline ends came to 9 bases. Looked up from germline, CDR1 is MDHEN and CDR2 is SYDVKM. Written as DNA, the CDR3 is TGTGCCAGCAGTTTAGGGGGGGGCAACTATGGCTACACCTTC. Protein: CASSLGGGNYGYTF.

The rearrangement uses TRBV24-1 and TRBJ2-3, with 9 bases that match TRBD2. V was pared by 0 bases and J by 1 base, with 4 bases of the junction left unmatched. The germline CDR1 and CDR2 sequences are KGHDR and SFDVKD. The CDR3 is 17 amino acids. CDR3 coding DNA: TGTGCCACCAGTGATTTGCCCAGCGGGAGGCGCACAGATACGCAGTATTTT. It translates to CATSDLPSGRRTDTQYF.

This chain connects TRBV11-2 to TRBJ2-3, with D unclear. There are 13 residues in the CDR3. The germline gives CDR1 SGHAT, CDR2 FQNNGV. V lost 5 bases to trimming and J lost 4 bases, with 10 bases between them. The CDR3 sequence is CASSPTLADTQYF. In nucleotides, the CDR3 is TGTGCCAGCAGCCCTACCTTGGCAGATACGCAGTATTTT.

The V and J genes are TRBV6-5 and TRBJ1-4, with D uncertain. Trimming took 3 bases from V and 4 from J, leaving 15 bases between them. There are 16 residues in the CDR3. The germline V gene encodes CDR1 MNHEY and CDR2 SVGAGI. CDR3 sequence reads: CASSYGQPPGNEKLFF. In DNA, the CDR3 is TGTGCCAGCAGTTATGGCCAGCCCCCAGGTAATGAAAAACTGTTTTTT.

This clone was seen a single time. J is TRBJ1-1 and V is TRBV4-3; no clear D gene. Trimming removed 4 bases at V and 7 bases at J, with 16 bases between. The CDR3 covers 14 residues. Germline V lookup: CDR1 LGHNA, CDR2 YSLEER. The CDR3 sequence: CASSPGTATHEAFF. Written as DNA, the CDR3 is TGCGCCAGCAGCCCCGGTACCGCGACTCATGAAGCTTTCTTT.

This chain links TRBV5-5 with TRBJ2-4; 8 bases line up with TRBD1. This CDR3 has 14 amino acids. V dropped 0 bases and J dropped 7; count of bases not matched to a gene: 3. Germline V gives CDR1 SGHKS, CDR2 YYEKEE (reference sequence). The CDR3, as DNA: TGTGCCAGCAGCTTGGAACAGGGGGATAACATTCAGTACTTC. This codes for CASSLEQGDNIQYF.

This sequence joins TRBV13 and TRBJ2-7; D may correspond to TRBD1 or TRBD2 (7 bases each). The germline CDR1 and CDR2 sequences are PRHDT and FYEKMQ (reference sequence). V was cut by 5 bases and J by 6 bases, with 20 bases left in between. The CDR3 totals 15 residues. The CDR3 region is CASSQQGEGRGEQYF. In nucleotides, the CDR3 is TGTGCCAGCAGCCAGCAGGGGGAGGGGCGGGGCGAGCAGTACTTC.

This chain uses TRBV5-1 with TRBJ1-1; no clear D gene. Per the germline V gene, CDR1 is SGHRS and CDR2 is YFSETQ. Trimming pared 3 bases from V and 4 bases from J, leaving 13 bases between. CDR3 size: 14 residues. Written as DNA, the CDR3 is TGCGCCAGCAGCTGGACTCCGGCGGGCACTGAAGCTTTCTTT. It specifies CASSWTPAGTEAFF.

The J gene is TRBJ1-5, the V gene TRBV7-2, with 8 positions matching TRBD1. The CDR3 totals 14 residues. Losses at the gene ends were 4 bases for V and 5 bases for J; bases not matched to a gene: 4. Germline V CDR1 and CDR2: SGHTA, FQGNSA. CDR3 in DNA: TGTGCCAGCAGCTCCGGACAGGGAGATCAGCCCCAGCATTTT. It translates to CASSSGQGDQPQHF.

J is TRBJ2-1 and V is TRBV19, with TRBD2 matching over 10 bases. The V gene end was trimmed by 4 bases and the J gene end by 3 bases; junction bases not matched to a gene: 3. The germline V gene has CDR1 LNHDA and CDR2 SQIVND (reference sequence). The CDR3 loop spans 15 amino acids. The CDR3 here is CASSTGLADYNEQFF. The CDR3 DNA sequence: TGTGCCAGTAGTACCGGACTAGCGGACTACAATGAGCAGTTCTTC.

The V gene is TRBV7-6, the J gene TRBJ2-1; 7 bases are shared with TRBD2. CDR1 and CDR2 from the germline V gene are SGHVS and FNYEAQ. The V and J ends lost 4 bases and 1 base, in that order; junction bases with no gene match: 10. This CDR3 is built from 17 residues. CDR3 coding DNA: TGTGCCAGCAGCTCCGGACGGGAGGATAGATCCTACAATGAGCAGTTCTTC. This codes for CASSSGREDRSYNEQFF.

The CDR3 sequence: CASSLSAGVGTEAFF. CDR3 bases: TGTGCCAGCAGCTTGTCGGCAGGGGTCGGGACTGAAGCTTTCTTT. This sequence joins TRBV7-3 and TRBJ1-1, with a weak D call TRBD1 (6 bases). CDR3 length: 15 amino acids. The V end lost 3 bases, the J end lost 5 bases, and 16 bases lay between the germline ends. Germline CDR1 and CDR2: SGHTA and FQGTGA.

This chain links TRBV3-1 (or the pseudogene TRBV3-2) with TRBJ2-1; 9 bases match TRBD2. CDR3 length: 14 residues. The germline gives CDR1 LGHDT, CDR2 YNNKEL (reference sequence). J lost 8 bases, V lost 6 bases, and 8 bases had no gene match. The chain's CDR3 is CASSLTASGDEQFF. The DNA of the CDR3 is TGTGCCAGCAGTCTCACTGCTAGCGGGGATGAGCAGTTCTTC.

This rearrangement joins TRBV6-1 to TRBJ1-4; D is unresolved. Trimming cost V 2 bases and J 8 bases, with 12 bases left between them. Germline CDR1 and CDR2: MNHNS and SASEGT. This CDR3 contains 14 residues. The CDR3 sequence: CASSELGRREKLFF. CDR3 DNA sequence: TGTGCCAGCAGTGAATTGGGAAGGAGGGAAAAACTGTTTTTT.

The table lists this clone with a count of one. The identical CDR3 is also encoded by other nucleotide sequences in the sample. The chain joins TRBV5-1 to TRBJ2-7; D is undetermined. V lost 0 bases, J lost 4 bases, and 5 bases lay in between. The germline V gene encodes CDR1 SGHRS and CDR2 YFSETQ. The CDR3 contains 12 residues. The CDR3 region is CASSLGGYEQYF. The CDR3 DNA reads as TGCGCCAGCAGCTTGGGGGGTTACGAGCAGTACTTC.

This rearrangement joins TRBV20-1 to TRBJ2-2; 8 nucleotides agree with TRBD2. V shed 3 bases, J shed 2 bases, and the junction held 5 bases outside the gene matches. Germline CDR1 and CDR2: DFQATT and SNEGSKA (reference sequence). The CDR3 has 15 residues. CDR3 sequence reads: CSASGREANTGELFF. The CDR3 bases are TGCAGTGCTAGTGGGCGGGAGGCTAACACCGGGGAGCTGTTTTTT.

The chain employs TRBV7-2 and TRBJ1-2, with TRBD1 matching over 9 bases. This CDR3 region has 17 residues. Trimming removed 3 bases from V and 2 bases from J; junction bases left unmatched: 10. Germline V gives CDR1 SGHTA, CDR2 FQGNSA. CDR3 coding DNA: TGTGCCAGCAGCTTTACAGGGGGCGCCTCTTCCAACTATGGCTACACCTTC. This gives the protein CASSFTGGASSNYGYTF.

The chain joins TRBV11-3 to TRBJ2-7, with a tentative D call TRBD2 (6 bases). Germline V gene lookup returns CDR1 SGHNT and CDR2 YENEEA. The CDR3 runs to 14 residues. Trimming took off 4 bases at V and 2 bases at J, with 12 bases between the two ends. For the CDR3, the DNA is TGTGCCAGCAGCTCCGGGACTGGAACCTACGAGCAGTACTTC. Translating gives CASSSGTGTYEQYF.

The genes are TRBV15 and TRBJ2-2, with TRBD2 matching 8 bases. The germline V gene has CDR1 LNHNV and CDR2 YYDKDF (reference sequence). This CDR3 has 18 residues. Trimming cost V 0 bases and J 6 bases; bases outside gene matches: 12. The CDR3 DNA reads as TGTGCCACCAGCAGAGATCCGAGGGGCGGCGGGAGGCCCGGGGAGCTGTTTTTT. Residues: CATSRDPRGGGRPGELFF.

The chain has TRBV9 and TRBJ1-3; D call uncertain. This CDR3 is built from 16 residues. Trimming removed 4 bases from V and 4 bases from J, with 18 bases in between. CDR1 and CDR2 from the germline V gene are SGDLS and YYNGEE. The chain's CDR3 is CASSPSRRAFGNTIYF. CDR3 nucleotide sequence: TGTGCCAGCAGCCCGAGTCGGCGGGCTTTCGGAAACACCATATATTTT.

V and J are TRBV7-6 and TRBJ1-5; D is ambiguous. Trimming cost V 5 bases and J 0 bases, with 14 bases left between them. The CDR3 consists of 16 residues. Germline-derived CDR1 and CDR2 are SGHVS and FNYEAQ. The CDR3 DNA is TGTGCCAGCAGCCCCAGCCCGGGCATTAGCAATCAGCCCCAGCATTTT. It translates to CASSPSPGISNQPQHF.

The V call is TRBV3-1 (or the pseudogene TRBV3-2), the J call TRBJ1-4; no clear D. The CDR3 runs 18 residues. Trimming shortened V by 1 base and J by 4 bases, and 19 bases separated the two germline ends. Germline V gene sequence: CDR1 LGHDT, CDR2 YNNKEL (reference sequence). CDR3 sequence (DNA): TGTGCCAGCAGCCAAGTTATCCCCTACAGCGACGATAATGAAAAACTGTTTTTT. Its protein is CASSQVIPYSDDNEKLFF.

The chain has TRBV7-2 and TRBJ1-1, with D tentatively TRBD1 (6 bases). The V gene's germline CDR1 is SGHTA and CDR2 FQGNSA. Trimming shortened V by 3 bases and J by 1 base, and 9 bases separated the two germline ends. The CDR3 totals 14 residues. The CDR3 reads CASSFIQGNTEAFF. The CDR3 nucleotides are TGTGCCAGCAGCTTTATACAGGGGAACACTGAAGCTTTCTTT.

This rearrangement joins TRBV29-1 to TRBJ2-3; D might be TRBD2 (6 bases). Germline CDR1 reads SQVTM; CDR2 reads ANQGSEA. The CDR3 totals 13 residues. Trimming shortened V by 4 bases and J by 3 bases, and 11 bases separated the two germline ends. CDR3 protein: CSVAAGRTDTQYF. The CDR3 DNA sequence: TGCAGCGTTGCGGCAGGGAGGACAGATACGCAGTATTTT.

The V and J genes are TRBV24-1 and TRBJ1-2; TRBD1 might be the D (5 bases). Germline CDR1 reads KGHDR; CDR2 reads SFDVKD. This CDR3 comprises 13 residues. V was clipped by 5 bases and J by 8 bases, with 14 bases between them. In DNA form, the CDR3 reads TGTGCCACCAGTGTAACAGGCATTGAGGGCTACACCTTC. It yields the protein CATSVTGIEGYTF.